This T cell receptor (delta chain) was identified during a study of gamma-delta chains in newborns, infants, children. Study-wide context: Microbial exposure reportedly drives polyclonal innate γδ T cell expansion after birth.

The CDR3 totals 18 residues. Germline CDR1 and CDR2: GEAIGNYY and EKD. TCRdb re-processed the reads via CATT. The sample holds roughly 5,500 delta-chain clones, 2% to 3% seen once. To note about this clone: The junction differs from germline at one of its ends, possibly a read error.

V gene TRDV2 combines with J gene TRDJ3; 12 bases align to TRDD3. The material sequenced was blood. This clonotype originated in a child who was a newborn, infant or young child, either healthy, febrile or measles-vaccinated (not recorded which). CDR3 residues: CARDTGGYRPWDTRQMFF. The CDR3 DNA is TGTGCCCGTGACACTGGGGGATACCGCCCCTGGGACACCCGACAGATGTTTTTC.